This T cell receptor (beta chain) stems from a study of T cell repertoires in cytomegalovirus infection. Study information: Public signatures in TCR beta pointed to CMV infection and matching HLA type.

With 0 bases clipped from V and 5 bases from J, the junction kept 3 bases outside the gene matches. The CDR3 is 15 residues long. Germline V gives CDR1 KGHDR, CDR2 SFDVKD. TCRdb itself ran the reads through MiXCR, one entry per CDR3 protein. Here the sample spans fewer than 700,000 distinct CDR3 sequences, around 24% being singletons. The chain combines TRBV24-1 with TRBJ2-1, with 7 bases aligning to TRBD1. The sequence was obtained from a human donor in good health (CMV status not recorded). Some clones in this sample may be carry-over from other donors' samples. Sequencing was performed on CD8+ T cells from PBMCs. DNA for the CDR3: TGTGCCACCAGTGATTTGCTAGGGGGCAACAATGAGCAGTTCTTC. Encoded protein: CATSDLLGGNNEQFF.